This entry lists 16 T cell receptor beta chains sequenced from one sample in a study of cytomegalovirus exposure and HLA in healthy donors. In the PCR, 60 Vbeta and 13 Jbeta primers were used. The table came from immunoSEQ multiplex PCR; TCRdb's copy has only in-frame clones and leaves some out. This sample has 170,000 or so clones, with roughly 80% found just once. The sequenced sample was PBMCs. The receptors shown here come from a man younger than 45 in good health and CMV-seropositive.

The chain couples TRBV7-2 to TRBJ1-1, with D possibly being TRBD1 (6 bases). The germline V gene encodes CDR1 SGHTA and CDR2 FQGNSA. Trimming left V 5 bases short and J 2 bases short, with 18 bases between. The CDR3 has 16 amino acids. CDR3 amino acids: CASSLPRQDSNTEAFF. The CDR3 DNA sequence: TGTGCCAGCAGCCTCCCTAGACAGGACAGCAACACTGAAGCTTTCTTT.

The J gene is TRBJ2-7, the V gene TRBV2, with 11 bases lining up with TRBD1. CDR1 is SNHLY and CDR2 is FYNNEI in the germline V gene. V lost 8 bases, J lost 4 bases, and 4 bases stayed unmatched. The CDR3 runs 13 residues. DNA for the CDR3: TGTGCCAGCGGGGGACAGGGGGGATACGAGCAGTACTTC. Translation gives CASGGQGGYEQYF. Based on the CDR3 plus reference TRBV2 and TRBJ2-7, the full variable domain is EPEVTQTPSHQVTQMGQEVILRCVPISNHLYFYWYRQILGQKVEFLVSFYNNEISEKSEIFDDQFSVERPDGSNFTLKIRSTKLEDSAMYFCASGGQGGYEQYFGPGTRLTVT.

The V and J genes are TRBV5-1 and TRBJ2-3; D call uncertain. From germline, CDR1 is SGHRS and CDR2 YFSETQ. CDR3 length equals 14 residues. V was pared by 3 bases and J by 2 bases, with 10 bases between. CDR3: CASSSRQDTDTQYF. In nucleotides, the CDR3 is TGCGCCAGCAGCTCGCGACAAGACACAGATACGCAGTATTTT.

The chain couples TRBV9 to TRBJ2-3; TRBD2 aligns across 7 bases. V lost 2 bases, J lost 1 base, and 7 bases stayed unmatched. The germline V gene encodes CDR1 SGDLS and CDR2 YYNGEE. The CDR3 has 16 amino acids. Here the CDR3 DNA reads TGTGCCAGCAGCGTCCGGGCGGGGGAACGCACAGATACGCAGTATTTT. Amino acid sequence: CASSVRAGERTDTQYF.

The chain's CDR3 is CASSEPGAKGYTF. CDR3 DNA sequence: TGTGCCAGCAGTGAACCAGGGGCTAAGGGCTACACCTTC. The V and J genes are TRBV2 and TRBJ1-2, with a possible D match to TRBD1 (6 bases). The germline gives CDR1 SNHLY, CDR2 FYNNEI. This CDR3 is built from 13 residues. V was trimmed by 2 bases and J by 8 bases, leaving 12 bases between them.

DNA of the CDR3: TGTGCCAGTAGTGGGAGGGGGGGCGGCTATGGCTACACCTTC. It encodes CASSGRGGGYGYTF. This chain joins TRBV19 and TRBJ1-2; D may be TRBD1 (6 bases). Germline CDR1 is LNHDA and CDR2 is SQIVND (reference sequence). Between the trimmed V and J ends, which lost 5 bases and 4 bases, there was a span of 14 bases. CDR3 size: 14 residues. Drawing the rest from reference TRBV19 and TRBJ1-2, the complete variable domain is DGGITQSPKYLFRKEGQNVTLSCEQNLNHDAMYWYRQDPGQGLRLIYYSQIVNDFQKGDIAEGYSVSREKKESFPLTVTSAQKNPTAFYLCASSGRGGGYGYTFGSGTRLTVV.

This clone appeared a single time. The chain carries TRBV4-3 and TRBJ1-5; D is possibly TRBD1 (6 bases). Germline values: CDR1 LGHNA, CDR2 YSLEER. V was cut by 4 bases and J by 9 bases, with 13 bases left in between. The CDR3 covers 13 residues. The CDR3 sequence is CASSPGQGLPQHF. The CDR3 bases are TGCGCCAGCAGCCCGGGACAAGGCCTGCCCCAGCATTTT.

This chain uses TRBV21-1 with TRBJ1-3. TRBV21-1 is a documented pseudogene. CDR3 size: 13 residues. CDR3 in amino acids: CASSKGGGNTIYF. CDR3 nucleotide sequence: TGTGCCAGCAGCAAAGGAGGGGGAAACACCATATATTTT.

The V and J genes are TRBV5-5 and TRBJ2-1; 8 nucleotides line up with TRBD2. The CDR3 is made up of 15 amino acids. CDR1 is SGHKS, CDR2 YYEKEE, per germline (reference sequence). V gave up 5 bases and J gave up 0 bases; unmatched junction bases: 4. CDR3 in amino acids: CASRPGGSSYNEQFF. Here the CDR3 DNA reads TGTGCCAGCAGGCCGGGGGGGAGCTCCTACAATGAGCAGTTCTTC.

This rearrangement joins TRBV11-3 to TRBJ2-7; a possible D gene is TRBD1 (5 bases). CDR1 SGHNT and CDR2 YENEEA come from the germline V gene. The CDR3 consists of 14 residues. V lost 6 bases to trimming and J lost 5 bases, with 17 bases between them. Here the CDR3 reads CASRRRRDADEQYF. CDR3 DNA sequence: TGTGCCAGCAGGCGACGCAGGGATGCTGACGAGCAGTACTTC.

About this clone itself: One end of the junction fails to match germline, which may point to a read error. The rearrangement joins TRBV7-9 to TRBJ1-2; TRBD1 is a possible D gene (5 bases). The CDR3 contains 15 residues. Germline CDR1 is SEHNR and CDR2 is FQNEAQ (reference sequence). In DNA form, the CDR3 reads TGTTCCAGCAGCTTCTATCAGGGTGGGAACTATGGCTACACCTTC. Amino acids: CSSSFYQGGNYGYTF.

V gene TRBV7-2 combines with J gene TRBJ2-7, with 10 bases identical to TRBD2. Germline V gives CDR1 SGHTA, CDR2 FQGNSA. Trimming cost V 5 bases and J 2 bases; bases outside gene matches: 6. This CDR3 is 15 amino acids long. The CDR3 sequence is CASSRSGGAAYEQYF. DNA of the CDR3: TGTGCCAGCAGCCGAAGCGGGGGGGCCGCCTACGAGCAGTACTTC.

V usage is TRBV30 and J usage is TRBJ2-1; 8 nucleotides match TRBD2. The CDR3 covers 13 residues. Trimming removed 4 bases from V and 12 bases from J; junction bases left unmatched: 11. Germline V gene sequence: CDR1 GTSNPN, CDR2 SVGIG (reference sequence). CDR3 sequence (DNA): TGTGCCTGGATGGAAGCTCTTGCGGGAGGGCAGTTCTTC. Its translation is CAWMEALAGGQFF.

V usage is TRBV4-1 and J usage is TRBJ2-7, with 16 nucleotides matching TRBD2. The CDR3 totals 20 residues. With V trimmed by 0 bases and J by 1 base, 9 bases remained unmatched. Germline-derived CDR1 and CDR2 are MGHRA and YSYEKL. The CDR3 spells CASSQEEGGLAGGGSYEQYF. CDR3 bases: TGCGCCAGCAGCCAAGAAGAGGGGGGACTAGCGGGAGGGGGATCCTACGAGCAGTACTTC.

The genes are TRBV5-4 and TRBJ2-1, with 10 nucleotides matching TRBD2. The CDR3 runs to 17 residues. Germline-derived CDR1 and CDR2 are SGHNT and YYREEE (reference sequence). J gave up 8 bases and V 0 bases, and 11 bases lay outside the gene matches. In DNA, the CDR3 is TGTGCCAGCAGCTTGGGGCTAGCGGGAGCAGTTAGCTATGAGCAGTTCTTC. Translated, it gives CASSLGLAGAVSYEQFF.

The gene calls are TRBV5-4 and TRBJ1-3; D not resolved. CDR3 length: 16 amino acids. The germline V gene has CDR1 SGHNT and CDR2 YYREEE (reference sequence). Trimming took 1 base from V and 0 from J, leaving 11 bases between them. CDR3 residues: CASSLYGPSSGNTIYF. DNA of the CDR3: TGTGCCAGCAGCTTGTATGGCCCCTCCTCTGGAAACACCATATATTTT.